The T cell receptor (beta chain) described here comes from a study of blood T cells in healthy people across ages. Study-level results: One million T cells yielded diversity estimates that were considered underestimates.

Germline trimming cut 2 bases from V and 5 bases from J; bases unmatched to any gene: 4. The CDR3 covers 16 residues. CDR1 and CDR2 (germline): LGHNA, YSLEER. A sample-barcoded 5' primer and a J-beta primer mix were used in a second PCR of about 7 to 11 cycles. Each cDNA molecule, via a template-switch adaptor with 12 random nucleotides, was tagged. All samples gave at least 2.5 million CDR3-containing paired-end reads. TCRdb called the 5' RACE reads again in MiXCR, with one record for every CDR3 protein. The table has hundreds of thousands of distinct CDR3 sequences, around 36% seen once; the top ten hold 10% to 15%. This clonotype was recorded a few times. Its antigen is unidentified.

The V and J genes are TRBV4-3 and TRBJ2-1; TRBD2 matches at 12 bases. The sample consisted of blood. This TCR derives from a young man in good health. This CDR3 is CASSQLLAGGDNEQFF. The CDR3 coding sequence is TGCGCCAGCAGCCAACTTCTAGCGGGGGGGGACAATGAGCAGTTCTTC.